This entry is about one T cell receptor (beta chain). These data belong to a study of blood T cell repertoires in COVID-19. Looking at the study overall: Samples of COVID-19 (acute and convalescent) were obtained from the United States, Italy and Spain.

This table comes from immunoSEQ multiplex PCR, and its TCRdb copy is limited to in-frame clones, with some not included. The sample has roughly 250,000 clones, roughly nine tenths seen once. Ages ranged from about 18 to 89 years, with residence in around 24 US areas. Cohort assignment relied on participant-reported clinical history. Germline CDR1 reads SGHTA; CDR2 reads FQGNSA. The V segment lost 7 bases and the J segment 8 bases; nucleotides outside the gene matches: 8. The CDR3 sequence is 15 residues long. The J gene is TRBJ2-1, the V gene TRBV7-2; 13 bases agree with TRBD2. Sequencing input: PBMCs or T cells enriched from blood (not recorded which). The TCR comes from a human donor in a cohort exposed to, infected with or recovered from COVID-19 (not recorded which). The donor label of this sample is uncertain. DNA for the CDR3: TGTGCCAGCATCCCAACTAGCGGGGGGGCCGATGAGCAGTTCTTC. It translates to CASIPTSGGADEQFF. Supplemented by reference TRBV7-2 and TRBJ2-1, the full variable domain reads GAGVSQSPSNKVTEKGKDVELRCDPISGHTALYWYRQSLGQGLEFLIYFQGNSAPDKSGLPSDRFSAERTGGSVSTLTIQRTQQEDSAVYLCASIPTSGGADEQFFGPGTRLTVL.